This T cell receptor (beta chain) appears in the sequencing data of a study of shared clonotypes between healthy human individuals. Regarding the study as a whole: Estimated richness was generally greater in naive than memory subsets.

This CDR3 region has 15 residues. Germline CDR1 and CDR2: LGHNA and YNFKEQ. V was pared by 4 bases and J by 4 bases, with 6 bases of the junction left unmatched. DNA at about 210 ng, roughly 30,000 T cell genomes, went into sorted-subset replicate PCRs. Only in-frame clones appear in the TCRdb table, and some are missing; sequencing was by immunoSEQ multiplex PCR. Of about 1.1 million clones listed, 70% to 85% were seen once; the top ten hold 0.89%. This clone showed up just once. Its antigen is still unknown. The sequencing sample was made of memory CD4+ T cells from PBMCs. As for subset: CD45RA-negative fraction. The source is a man aged 18-30 years in good health. Some clones in this sample may be carry-over from other donors' samples. The gene calls are TRBV4-2 and TRBJ2-1; the match to TRBD2 covers 8 bases. The CDR3 protein is CASSLVTGGYNEQFF. The CDR3 DNA reads as TGTGCCAGCAGCCTGGTGACGGGAGGGTACAATGAGCAGTTCTTC.